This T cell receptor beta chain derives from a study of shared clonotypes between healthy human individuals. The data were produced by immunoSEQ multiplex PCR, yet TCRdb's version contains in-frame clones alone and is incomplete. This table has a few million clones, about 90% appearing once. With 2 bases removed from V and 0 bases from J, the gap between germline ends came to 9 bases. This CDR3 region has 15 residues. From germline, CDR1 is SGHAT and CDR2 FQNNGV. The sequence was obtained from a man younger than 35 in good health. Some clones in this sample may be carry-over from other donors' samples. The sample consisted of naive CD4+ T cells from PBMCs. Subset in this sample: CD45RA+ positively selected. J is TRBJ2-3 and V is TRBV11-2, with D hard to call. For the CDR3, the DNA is TGTGCCAGCAGCTTAAATCCGTTTAGCACAGATACGCAGTATTTT. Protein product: CASSLNPFSTDTQYF.